The 23 T cell receptor beta chains reported below all come from one sample, sequenced in a study of blood T cell repertoires in COVID-19. Method: immunoSEQ multiplex PCR; TCRdb's copy keeps in-frame clones and lacks some. The sample records approximately 250,000 clones, approximately 85% being singletons. Sequencing input: peripheral blood. Receptor source: a man in his forties or fifties with COVID-19, enrolled during active disease.

This clone is a singleton in its sample. The chain uses TRBV4-1 and TRBJ2-7; 7 nucleotides align to TRBD1. CDR3 length: 15 amino acids. Losses at the gene ends were 0 bases for V and 3 bases for J; bases not matched to a gene: 5. The germline V gene encodes CDR1 MGHRA and CDR2 YSYEKL. This chain's CDR3 is CASSQETGVHYEQYF. The CDR3 nucleotides read TGCGCCAGCAGCCAAGAAACAGGGGTACACTACGAGCAGTACTTC.

The chain combines TRBV18 with TRBJ1-6; the D gene is possibly TRBD1 (6 bases). The CDR3 is 14 residues long. CDR1 is KGHSH, CDR2 LQKENI, per germline. V was clipped by 8 bases and J by 3 bases, with 11 bases between them. CDR3 DNA: TGTGCCAGCGCAGGGGTTTACTATAATTCACCCCTCCACTTT. Translating gives CASAGVYYNSPLHF.

The chain uses TRBV7-2 and TRBJ2-3; D unresolved. V was pared by 3 bases and J by 1 base, with 5 bases between. The CDR3 has 13 amino acids. The germline V gene encodes CDR1 SGHTA and CDR2 FQGNSA. CDR3 in DNA: TGTGCCAGCAGCTTCTCGGGCACAGATACGCAGTATTTT. This gives the protein CASSFSGTDTQYF. Supplemented by reference TRBV7-2 and TRBJ2-3, the full variable domain reads GAGVSQSPSNKVTEKGKDVELRCDPISGHTALYWYRQSLGQGLEFLIYFQGNSAPDKSGLPSDRFSAERTGGSVSTLTIQRTQQEDSAVYLCASSFSGTDTQYFGPGTRLTVL.

CDR3 bases: TGTGCCTGGAGTGATGGACACCTTTCTGGCAAAAACATTCAGTACTTC. As protein: CAWSDGHLSGKNIQYF. The rearrangement joins TRBV30 to TRBJ2-4; D possibly corresponds to TRBD1 (5 bases). The V gene lost 1 base and the J gene lost 3 bases, with 16 bases spanning the gap. From germline, CDR1 is GTSNPN and CDR2 SVGIG (reference sequence). The CDR3 covers 16 residues.

The gene calls are TRBV27 and TRBJ1-1; TRBD1 is a possible D gene (5 bases). There are 13 residues in the CDR3. V lost 9 bases, J lost 0 bases, and 11 bases lay in between. In germline, CDR1 is MNHEY, CDR2 SMNVEV (reference sequence). The CDR3 nucleotides are TGTGCCAGTGGGGGGGGTTTGAACACTGAAGCTTTCTTT. This codes for CASGGGLNTEAFF.

This clone was picked up a small number of times. The CDR3 loop is CASSLDSYEQYF. The CDR3 DNA follows: TGTGCCAGCAGCTTGGACAGTTACGAGCAGTACTTC. The chain is built from TRBV6-5 and TRBJ2-7; perhaps TRBD1 as D (6 bases). Germline loops: CDR1 MNHEY, CDR2 SVGAGI. With 6 bases removed from V and 4 bases from J, the gap between germline ends came to 10 bases. The CDR3 spans 12 residues.

The chain is built from TRBV5-1 and TRBJ1-6, with D possibly being TRBD1 (5 bases). Germline V gives CDR1 SGHRS, CDR2 YFSETQ. The germline V and J ends were trimmed by 2 bases and 9 bases, with 12 bases remaining between them. The CDR3 is made up of 14 amino acids. The CDR3 region is CASSLAGISSPLHF. The CDR3 DNA follows: TGCGCCAGCAGCTTAGCAGGGATTTCTTCACCCCTCCACTTT.

The genes are TRBV7-2 and TRBJ1-2, with 8 bases aligning to TRBD1. The V gene's germline CDR1 is SGHTA and CDR2 FQGNSA. The CDR3 runs 15 residues. The junction had 4 bases not matched to a gene; V was cut back by 3 bases and J by 1 base. The CDR3 bases are TGTGCCAGCAGCTTTAAGACAGGGGATAACTATGGCTACACCTTC. It specifies CASSFKTGDNYGYTF.

The chain recombines TRBV5-4 with TRBJ2-7; D is unclear. Germline CDR1 reads SGHNT; CDR2 reads YYREEE (reference sequence). Trimming pared 1 base from V and 4 bases from J, leaving 6 bases between. CDR3 size: 12 residues. CDR3 sequence: CASSLNRYEQYF. The CDR3 DNA follows: TGTGCCAGCAGCTTGAACAGATACGAGCAGTACTTC.

V is TRBV11-3 and J is TRBJ1-1, with a tentative D call TRBD1 (5 bases). This CDR3 spans 13 amino acids. V lost 1 base, J lost 4 bases, and 7 bases lay in between. Per the germline V gene, CDR1 is SGHNT and CDR2 is YENEEA. Here the CDR3 reads CASSLGQGTEAFF. Here the CDR3 DNA reads TGTGCCAGCAGCTTAGGGCAGGGCACTGAAGCTTTCTTT.

V gene TRBV9 combines with J gene TRBJ2-7, with D possibly matching TRBD2 (5 bases). Germline V gene lookup returns CDR1 SGDLS and CDR2 YYNGEE. This CDR3 is built from 15 residues. Trimming removed 3 bases at V and 0 bases at J, with 13 bases between. The CDR3 nucleotides read TGTGCCAGCAGCGCCAGGACTGGCAACTCCTACGAGCAGTACTTC. Protein sequence: CASSARTGNSYEQYF. Together with reference TRBV9 and TRBJ2-7, the CDR3 gives the full variable domain: DSGVTQTPKHLITATGQRVTLRCSPRSGDLSVYWYQQSLDQGLQFLIQYYNGEERAKGNILERFSAQQFPDLHSELNLSSLELGDSALYFCASSARTGNSYEQYFGPGTRLTVT.

The chain uses TRBV10-3 and TRBJ2-2; the D gene is possibly TRBD2 (7 bases). The CDR3 has 14 amino acids. Deletions cut 11 bases from V and 3 bases from J, with 16 bases between. Per the germline V gene, CDR1 is ENHRY and CDR2 is SYGVKD. CDR3 nucleotides: TGTGCCTCCAAAGGGGGGGCCCACACCGGGGAGCTGTTTTTT. Its protein product is CASKGGAHTGELFF.

The V and J genes are TRBV13 and TRBJ1-3; D remains ambiguous. Germline lookup yields CDR1 PRHDT and CDR2 FYEKMQ (reference sequence). CDR3 length: 15 residues. The V gene lost 5 bases and the J gene lost 0 bases, with 11 bases spanning the gap. CDR3 in DNA: TGTGCCAGCAGCCAGCGCATCTACTCTGGAAACACCATATATTTT. It codes for CASSQRIYSGNTIYF.

The chain employs TRBV5-4 and TRBJ2-7, with 10 bases matching TRBD1. CDR3 size: 14 residues. The ends lost 4 bases at V and 2 bases at J; junction bases unmatched: 3. Per germline, CDR1 SGHNT and CDR2 YYREEE (reference sequence). CDR3 loop: CASSPGQGAYEQYF. The CDR3 DNA sequence: TGTGCCAGCAGCCCAGGACAGGGGGCCTACGAGCAGTACTTC.

There are a few counts of this clone. J is TRBJ1-2 and V is TRBV24-1; a weak D match, TRBD1 (6 bases). Germline V gene data show CDR1 as KGHDR and CDR2 as SFDVKD. V lost 7 bases to trimming and J lost 3 bases, with 14 bases between them. The CDR3 runs to 14 residues. The CDR3 here is CATSDRFGDYGYTF. In DNA, the CDR3 is TGTGCCACCAGCGACAGGTTTGGAGACTATGGCTACACCTTC.

Here the CDR3 reads CASSIGTGGNQPQHF. The CDR3 bases are TGTGCCAGTAGTATAGGGACAGGGGGCAATCAGCCCCAGCATTTT. This sequence joins TRBV19 and TRBJ1-5; 9 nucleotides align to TRBD1. The CDR3 has 15 residues. Germline V gene data show CDR1 as LNHDA and CDR2 as SQIVND (reference sequence). The trim removed 1 base at V and 2 bases at J, leaving 0 bases unmatched.

V is TRBV15 and J is TRBJ1-4; D is unresolved. The CDR3 is 16 amino acids. In germline, CDR1 is LNHNV, CDR2 YYDKDF (reference sequence). Trimming took 2 bases from V and 8 from J, leaving 18 bases between them. CDR3 in DNA: TGTGCCACCAGCAGACCACGTGGGGAGCTAAGGGAAAAACTGTTTTTT. This gives the protein CATSRPRGELREKLFF.

This clone was detected once. The chain links TRBV6-1 to TRBJ1-5; D uncertain. Trimming removed 0 bases at V and 5 bases at J, with 11 bases between. Per germline, CDR1 MNHNS and CDR2 SASEGT. The CDR3 sequence is 15 residues long. CDR3 residues: CASSEAEQRHQPQHF. CDR3 nucleotides: TGTGCCAGCAGTGAAGCGGAACAGAGACATCAGCCCCAGCATTTT.

The V and J genes are TRBV1 and TRBJ1-1; the table's D call TRBD1 went unverified against the DNA. TRBV1 is listed as a pseudogene. This CDR3 has 13 residues. CDR3 in DNA: TGCACCAGCAGCCACATCGACACCAAGGTGGCTTTCTTT. It translates to CTSSHIDTKVAFF.

With regard to this clone: Distinct nucleotide sequences in the sample also encode this CDR3. The V call is TRBV29-1, the J call TRBJ1-5, with D tentatively TRBD1 (5 bases). The germline V gene encodes CDR1 SQVTM and CDR2 ANQGSEA. The CDR3 is made up of 13 amino acids. Trimming shortened V by 6 bases and J by 0 bases, and 9 bases separated the two germline ends. This CDR3 is CSVQENSNQPQHF. The CDR3 DNA reads TGCAGCGTACAGGAAAATAGCAATCAGCCCCAGCATTTT. Using reference TRBV29-1 and TRBJ1-5 for the parts outside the CDR3, the full variable domain is SAVISQKPSRDICQRGTSLTIQCQVDSQVTMMFWYRQQPGQSLTLIATANQGSEATYESGFVIDKFPISRPNLTFSTLTVSNMSPEDSSIYLCSVQENSNQPQHFGDGTRLSIL.

The chain links TRBV24-1 to TRBJ2-1; D unresolved. CDR3 length: 16 residues. Trimming removed 6 bases from V and 8 bases from J, with 22 bases in between. Germline V lookup: CDR1 KGHDR, CDR2 SFDVKD. CDR3 residues: CATSHQRGIHEDEQFF. CDR3 nucleotides: TGTGCCACCAGTCACCAACGCGGTATCCACGAGGATGAGCAGTTCTTC.

The sample holds many counts of this clone. The rearrangement links TRBV9 to TRBJ2-3; D gene ambiguous. The germline gives CDR1 SGDLS, CDR2 YYNGEE. This CDR3 has 13 residues. Deletions cut 0 bases from V and 3 bases from J, with 5 bases between. CDR3 sequence (DNA): TGTGCCAGCAGCGTAGTGGCAACAGATACGCAGTATTTT. Residues: CASSVVATDTQYF.

This clone was counted between two and nine times. The chain couples TRBV25-1 to TRBJ1-2; 9 nucleotides align to TRBD1. With V trimmed by 3 bases and J by 6 bases, 8 bases remained unmatched. Germline lookup yields CDR1 MGHDK and CDR2 SYGVNS. The CDR3 contains 15 residues. Here the CDR3 DNA reads TGTGCCAGCAGTGAGGGGACAGGGCGGATGCATGGCTACACCTTC. It yields the protein CASSEGTGRMHGYTF.